A selection of T cell receptor beta chains follows, all from one sample in a study of response to subunit inactivated influenza vaccine. TCRdb reanalysed the RT-PCR reads using MiXCR and keeps one entry per CDR3 protein. The sample holds more than 400,000 distinct CDR3 sequences, 6.5% to 8% seen once. The sample here was PBMCs from blood, taken less than 30 months after vaccination. These receptors all come from a man between 50 and 69 years old who received an inactivated influenza vaccine. Both conserved end residues are part of each CDR3. The D gene is left open where the match is weak. Not every row has a clone size; where given, it reads once, few, many or a size class.

size,J,length,V,D,DNA,CDR3
many,TRBJ2-2,12,TRBV12-3/TRBV12-4,-,TGTGCCAGCAGCGAAATATCCGGGGAGCTGTTTTTT,CASSEISGELFF
-,TRBJ1-4,13,TRBV9,TRBD1,TGTGCCAGCAGCGGGACAGGGTATGAAAAACTGTTTTTT,CASSGTGYEKLFF
-,TRBJ2-3,15,TRBV24-1,TRBD2,TGTGCCACCAGTGGCGAGACTAGCGAAACAGATACGCAGTATTTT,CATSGETSETDTQYF
many,TRBJ2-3,15,TRBV29-1,TRBD2,TGCAGCGTTGAAATCAGGACTAGCGGGAGTGATACGCAGTATTTT,CSVEIRTSGSDTQYF
-,TRBJ2-7,17,TRBV27,TRBD2,TGTGCCAGCCACCCCCAAGCGGGAGCGAGTGGCTCCTACGAGCAGTACTTC,CASHPQAGASGSYEQYF
few,TRBJ2-1,12,TRBV28,-,TGTGCCAGCAGTTCCAGACGGACTGAGCAGTTCTTC,CASSSRRTEQFF
-,TRBJ2-1,16,TRBV28,-,TGTGCCAGCAGTCAAGTTCCCCCCGCGGGATACAATGAGCAGTTCTTC,CASSQVPPAGYNEQFF
-,TRBJ2-1,14,TRBV24-1,-,TGTGCCACCAGTGCCCCAGGGGAATACAATGAGCAGTTCTTC,CATSAPGEYNEQFF
-,TRBJ2-7,15,TRBV7-2,-,TGTGCCAGCAGCTTAGCCCAGGGGGCCGGGGGGGAGCAGTACTTC,CASSLAQGAGGEQYF
-,TRBJ2-5,15,TRBV27,-,TGTGCCAGCAGTGATGTACTGGGGGGACAAGAGACCCAGTACTTC,CASSDVLGGQETQYF
few,TRBJ2-7,10,TRBV20-1,-,TGCAGTGCCTATACCTACGAGCAGTACTTC,CSAYTYEQYF
few,TRBJ2-2,16,TRBV6-5,TRBD1,TGTGCCAGCAGTTACCGGGACAGGGGGCGCTTCGGGGAGCTGTTTTTT,CASSYRDRGRFGELFF
-,TRBJ2-3,15,TRBV20-1,-,TGCAGTGCTAGTCGTAGGGCTAGCGACTCAGATACGCAGTATTTT,CSASRRASDSDTQYF
many,TRBJ2-3,15,TRBV9,TRBD2,TGTGCCAGCGGATTTAGCGGGGGGGGTACAGATACGCAGTATTTT,CASGFSGGGTDTQYF
many,TRBJ2-3,15,TRBV6-1,-,TGTGCCAGCAGTGCTCTCAGGGCTAACACAGATACGCAGTATTTT,CASSALRANTDTQYF
-,TRBJ2-5,14,TRBV21-1,-,TGTGCCAGCAGCAAAGGCCCGGGAAGAGAGACCCAGTACTTC,CASSKGPGRETQYF
-,TRBJ2-7,13,TRBV24-1,-,TGTGCCACCAGTGATTCGCGGCTCTACGAGCAGTACTTC,CATSDSRLYEQYF
-,TRBJ2-3,15,TRBV5-5,-,TGTGCCAGCAGCCGCGGGACTTACCTCACAGATACGCAGTATTTT,CASSRGTYLTDTQYF
-,TRBJ2-3,14,TRBV12-3/TRBV12-4,-,TGTGCCAGCAGTTTTTCTAGCAGCGCAGATACGCAGTATTTT,CASSFSSSADTQYF
many,TRBJ1-6,17,TRBV27,-,TGTGCCAGCAGTTTATTTTTTAGGAGCGAGAATAATTCACCCCTCCACTTT,CASSLFFRSENNSPLHF
-,TRBJ2-3,14,TRBV4-2,-,TGTGCCAGCAGCCAACAGGGGAGCACAGATACGCAGTATTTT,CASSQQGSTDTQYF
-,TRBJ2-1,15,TRBV7-8,TRBD2,TGTGCCAGCAGCTTAGTTGGGACTAGTGTTAATGAGCAGTTCTTC,CASSLVGTSVNEQFF
few,TRBJ1-6,13,TRBV5-1,-,TGCGCCAGCAGCTTGGTCCCCGATTCACCCCTCCACTTT,CASSLVPDSPLHF
many,TRBJ1-5,16,TRBV4-3,-,TGCGCCAGCAGCCAAGATCAGGGGTATAGCAATCAGCCCCAGCATTTT,CASSQDQGYSNQPQHF
few,TRBJ2-2,14,TRBV11-3,-,TGTGCCAGCAGCTTAGACCCCGGCGGCGGGGAGCTGTTTTTT,CASSLDPGGGELFF
-,TRBJ2-2,15,TRBV20-1,TRBD2,TGCAGTGCCGTCTACGGGGGGGGCGACACCGGGGAGCTGTTTTTT,CSAVYGGGDTGELFF
many,TRBJ2-7,14,TRBV4-3,TRBD2,TGCGCCAGCAGCCAAGTCCTAGCGGGAGAGGGACGGTACTTC,CASSQVLAGEGRYF
few,TRBJ2-3,12,TRBV30,TRBD2,TGTGCCCGGGGACTAGCGGGGCTGGCGCAGTATTTT,CARGLAGLAQYF
few,TRBJ2-3,15,TRBV5-1,TRBD2,TGCGCCAGCAGCTTGTGGCGGGAGGGGAAAGATACGCAGTATTTT,CASSLWREGKDTQYF
-,TRBJ2-2,18,TRBV4-3,TRBD2,TGCGCCAGCAGCCAAATCGGGACAAGCGGGGGGAACACCGGGGAGCTGTTTTTT,CASSQIGTSGGNTGELFF
-,TRBJ2-6,14,TRBV6-1,-,TGTGCCAGCAGTCCAGGGAACGGGGCCAACGTCCTGACTTTC,CASSPGNGANVLTF
many,TRBJ2-7,15,TRBV20-1,-,TGCAGTGCTAGGTCACCTCGGGACGTATCCTACGAGCAGTACTTC,CSARSPRDVSYEQYF
few,TRBJ2-3,12,TRBV12-3/TRBV12-4,-,TGTGCCAGCAGTATTAGCACAGATACGCAGTATTTT,CASSISTDTQYF
many,TRBJ2-1,15,TRBV5-8,-,TGTGCCAGCAGCTTGGAAGGGAGTCCCCTCAATGAGCAGTTCTTC,CASSLEGSPLNEQFF
many,TRBJ2-7,14,TRBV6-1,-,TGTGCCAGCAGCCAAGGGGCTAGAACCTACGAGCAGTACTTC,CASSQGARTYEQYF
few,TRBJ2-1,15,TRBV11-2,-,TGTGCCAGCAGCAAAACCACTGGGGTCTACAATGAGCAGTTCTTC,CASSKTTGVYNEQFF
-,TRBJ2-5,13,TRBV20-1,-,TGCAGTGCTAGTAAGGCCTCCCAAGAGACCCAGTACTTC,CSASKASQETQYF
few,TRBJ2-4,17,TRBV7-8,-,TGTGCCAGCAGTCATGCCAGGGTGGGGAGCGCCAAAAACATTCAGTACTTC,CASSHARVGSAKNIQYF
many,TRBJ2-1,14,TRBV20-1,-,TGCAGTGCTAAAGGACCCGGCCTCTACAATGAGCAGTTCTTC,CSAKGPGLYNEQFF
many,TRBJ2-1,13,TRBV11-2,TRBD2,TGTGCCAGCAGCCGCGGGGGGGCAAATGAGCAGTTCTTC,CASSRGGANEQFF
few,TRBJ2-1,14,TRBV28,-,TGTGCCAGCAGTTTTGTCACAAAGTACAATGAGCAGTTCTTC,CASSFVTKYNEQFF
-,TRBJ2-1,16,TRBV6-1,TRBD2,TGTGCCAGCAGCCCTCTAGTTAGCGGGAGAGTAAATGAGCAGTTCTTC,CASSPLVSGRVNEQFF
-,TRBJ2-7,14,TRBV12-3/TRBV12-4,-,TGTGCCAGCAGCTTCGACGGCCCCGGCTACGAGCAGTACTTC,CASSFDGPGYEQYF
-,TRBJ1-4,15,TRBV28,TRBD1,TGTGCCAGCAGTTTAGTCACGGGACAGCGTGAAAAACTGTTTTTT,CASSLVTGQREKLFF
few,TRBJ2-5,15,TRBV20-1,-,TGCAGTGCTAGAGATCGCACAGGCAGCCAGGAGACCCAGTACTTC,CSARDRTGSQETQYF
many,TRBJ2-1,15,TRBV20-1,TRBD2,TGCAGTGCTAACAGACTAGCGAATTCCTACAATGAGCAGTTCTTC,CSANRLANSYNEQFF
many,TRBJ2-7,14,TRBV20-1,TRBD1,TGCAGTGCTAGCGGGACAGGAATAACCTACGAGCAGTACTTC,CSASGTGITYEQYF
-,TRBJ1-5,16,TRBV6-2/TRBV6-3,-,TGTGCCAGCAGTTACTCGCTAGGGATCCCCAATCAGCCCCAGCATTTT,CASSYSLGIPNQPQHF
many,TRBJ2-1,16,TRBV9,-,TGTGCCAGCAGCGTAGGGATAGCGATGGGCATAAATGAGCAGTTCTTC,CASSVGIAMGINEQFF
many,TRBJ2-7,10,TRBV28,-,TGTGCCAGCAGTAACTACGAGCAGTACTTC,CASSNYEQYF
-,TRBJ2-1,14,TRBV6-2/TRBV6-3,TRBD2,TGTGCCGTCACCGGGACTAGCCTTTACAATGAGCAGTTCTTC,CAVTGTSLYNEQFF